The rows below give T cell receptor beta chains drawn from one sample of a study of shared clonotypes between healthy human individuals. This table comes from immunoSEQ multiplex PCR, and its TCRdb copy is limited to in-frame clones, with some not included. The sample lists about 2,200,000 clones, roughly 91% occurring once. Sequencing used naive CD8+ T cells from PBMCs. The source is a man between 18 and 29 years old in good health. Some clones in this sample may be carry-over from other donors' samples. The CDR3 runs from the conserved cysteine through the conserved F or W. Fields, in order: V gene, D gene, J gene, clone size, CDR3 DNA, CDR3 protein. D genes are given only for firm matches. Rows give clone size only sometimes, using once, few, many, or a class for an expanded clone.

TRBV6-4	.	TRBJ2-1	.	TGTGCCAGCAGTGACTCGATATGGAATGAGCAGTTCTTC	CASSDSIWNEQFF
TRBV27	.	TRBJ2-7	.	TGTGCCAGCGGCTACCAGGAGCAGTACTTC	CASGYQEQYF
TRBV6-1	TRBD2	TRBJ2-7	once	TGTGCCAGCAGTGAATCCGGACTAGCGGGAGTATCCTACGAGCAGTACTTC	CASSESGLAGVSYEQYF
TRBV28	.	TRBJ2-6	once	TGTGCCGAGATACCAGCACGAGGGGTACCCTCTGGGGCCAACGTCCTGACTTTC	CAEIPARGVPSGANVLTF
TRBV28	TRBD2	TRBJ2-3	.	TGTGCCAGCGGGCTAGCGGGAGTCACAGATACGCAGTATTTT	CASGLAGVTDTQYF
TRBV6-5	TRBD1	TRBJ1-1	.	TGTGCCAGCGTAGGGACAGGGAACACTGAAGCTTTCTTT	CASVGTGNTEAFF
TRBV6-5	.	TRBJ2-7	.	TGTGCCAGCAGTTACGAGGGCAGGGCTGGCGAGCAGTACTTC	CASSYEGRAGEQYF
TRBV27	.	TRBJ1-3	.	TGTGCCAGCAGGGGGTACATGGAAGCTGGTGGAAACACCATATATTTT	CASRGYMEAGGNTIYF
TRBV5-1	.	TRBJ2-1	once	TGCGCCAGCAGCTTGGAAGGCGTTGGCTCCTACAATGAGCAGTTCTTC	CASSLEGVGSYNEQFF
TRBV7-8	.	TRBJ2-7	.	TGTGCCAGCAGCTTAGGAGGCGAAGGACTCGGATACGAGCAGTACTTC	CASSLGGEGLGYEQYF
TRBV4-1	TRBD2	TRBJ2-5	.	TGCGCCAGCAGCCCCCGCGGGGGTAACCAAGAGACCCAGTACTTC	CASSPRGGNQETQYF
TRBV29-1	TRBD2	TRBJ2-1	.	TGCAGCGTTGTGACTAGCGGGAGTGGTGAGCAGTTCTTC	CSVVTSGSGEQFF
TRBV5-3	TRBD1	TRBJ2-7	.	TGTGCCAGAAGCAGAAGACAGGGCTACGAGCAGTACTTC	CARSRRQGYEQYF